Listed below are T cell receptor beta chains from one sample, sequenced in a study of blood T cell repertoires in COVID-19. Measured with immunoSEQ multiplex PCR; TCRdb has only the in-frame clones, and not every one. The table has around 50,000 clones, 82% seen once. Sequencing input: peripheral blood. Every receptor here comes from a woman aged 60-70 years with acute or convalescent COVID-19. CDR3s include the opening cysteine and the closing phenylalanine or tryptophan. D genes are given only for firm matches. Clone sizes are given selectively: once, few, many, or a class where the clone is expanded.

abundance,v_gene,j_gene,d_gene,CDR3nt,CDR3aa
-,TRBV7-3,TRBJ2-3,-,TGTGCCAGCGGGGCGACAAACTCAGGCACAGATACGCAGTATTTT,CASGATNSGTDTQYF
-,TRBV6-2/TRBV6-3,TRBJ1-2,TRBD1,TGTGCCAGCAGTTACCGAGACAGGGATGTATATGGCTACACCTTC,CASSYRDRDVYGYTF
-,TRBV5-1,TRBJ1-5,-,TGCGCCAGCAGCTTGGACGTTTGGCAGGTGGGTCAGCCCCAGCATTTT,CASSLDVWQVGQPQHF
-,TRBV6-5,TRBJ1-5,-,TGTGCCAGCAGTTACTGGTACATGGCAAATCAGCCCCAGCATTTT,CASSYWYMANQPQHF
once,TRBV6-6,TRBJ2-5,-,TGTGCCAGCAGTTACGGGCTTCATCAAGAGACCCAGTACTTC,CASSYGLHQETQYF
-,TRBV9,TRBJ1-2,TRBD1,TGTGCCAGCAGCGCTCGACAGGGATCTAACTATGGCTACACCTTC,CASSARQGSNYGYTF
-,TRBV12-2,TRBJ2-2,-,TGTGCAAGTCGCTTAGTTCGGGTTACGGGCACCGGGGAGCTGTTTTTT,CASRLVRVTGTGELFF
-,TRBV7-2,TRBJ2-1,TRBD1,TGTGCCAGCGGAGTCCCGGGACAGAGATACAATGAGCAGTTCTTC,CASGVPGQRYNEQFF
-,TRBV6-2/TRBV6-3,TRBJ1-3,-,TGTGCCAGCAGTTACGGGCAATCTGGAAACACCATATATTTT,CASSYGQSGNTIYF
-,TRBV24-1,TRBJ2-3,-,TGTGCCACCAGTGACCCCGGGGCAGATACGCAGTATTTT,CATSDPGADTQYF
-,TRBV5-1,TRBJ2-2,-,TGCGCCAGCAGCTTAGGGGATTTGGGCACCGGGGAGCTGTTTTTT,CASSLGDLGTGELFF
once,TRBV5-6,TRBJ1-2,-,TGTGCCAGCAGCCCTGGGGCGAACTATGGCTACACCTTC,CASSPGANYGYTF
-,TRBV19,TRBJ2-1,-,TGTGCCAGTGAACAGGTGGCGGGGAGCTCCTACAATGAGCAGTTCTTC,CASEQVAGSSYNEQFF
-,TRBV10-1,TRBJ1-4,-,TGCGCCAGCAGTGAGACGTCAGGGTGTTATCGAAAACTGTTTTTT,CASSETSGCYRKLFF
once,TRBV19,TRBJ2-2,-,TGTGCCAGTAGGGCTGAGGTTTATTTCACCGGGGAGCTGTTTTTT,CASRAEVYFTGELFF
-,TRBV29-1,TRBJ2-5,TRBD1,TGCAGCGTCTTTAGGGGACAGGGGATGGGAGAGACCCAGTACTTC,CSVFRGQGMGETQYF
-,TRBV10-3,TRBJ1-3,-,TGTGCCATCAGGGCCGGGATCTACCAAGGAAACACCATATATTTT,CAIRAGIYQGNTIYF
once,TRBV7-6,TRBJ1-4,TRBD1,TGTGCCAGCAGCCCCGGGACAGGAACTAATGAAAAACTGTTTTTT,CASSPGTGTNEKLFF
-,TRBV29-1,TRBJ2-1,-,TGCAGCTATGACTCCCAAGGACTCAATGAGCAGTTCTTC,CSYDSQGLNEQFF
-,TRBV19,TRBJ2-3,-,TGTGCCAGTAGTGCTCCCCCGGGGACAGATACGCAGTATTTT,CASSAPPGTDTQYF
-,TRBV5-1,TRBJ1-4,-,TGCGCCAGCAGCAAGGACGGGGGAACTAATGAAAAACTGTTTTTT,CASSKDGGTNEKLFF
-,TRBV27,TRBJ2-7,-,TGTGCCAGCAGTATGACAGGTCGCGAGCAGTACTTC,CASSMTGREQYF
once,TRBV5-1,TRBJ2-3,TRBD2,TGCGCCAGCAGCTCGACTAGCGGGGGGGCGGGCACAGATACGCAGTATTTT,CASSSTSGGAGTDTQYF
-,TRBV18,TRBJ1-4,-,TGTGCCAGCTCACCAACGGGAAATGAAAAACTGTTTTTT,CASSPTGNEKLFF
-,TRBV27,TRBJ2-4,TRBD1,TGTGCCAGCAGTCCAAGACAGGGGATAAACATTCAGTACTTC,CASSPRQGINIQYF
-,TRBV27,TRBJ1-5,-,TGTGCCAGCAGCGACCAGGGTGGGTATAGCAATCAGCCCCAGCATTTT,CASSDQGGYSNQPQHF
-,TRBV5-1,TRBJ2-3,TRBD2,TGCGCCAGCAGCTTGGCCTCGACTAGCGAGGAGCAGTATTTT,CASSLASTSEEQYF
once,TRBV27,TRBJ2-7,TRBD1,TGTGCCAGCAGTTTAAGTTCAGGGGGATACGAGCAGTACTTC,CASSLSSGGYEQYF
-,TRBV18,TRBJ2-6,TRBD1,TGTGCCAGCTCACCGGGACAGACACTCTCTGGGGCCAACGTCCTGACTTTC,CASSPGQTLSGANVLTF
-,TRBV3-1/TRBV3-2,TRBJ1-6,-,TGTGCCAGCAGTCAAGCGGGGTCCTCCTATAATTCACCCCTCCACTTT,CASSQAGSSYNSPLHF
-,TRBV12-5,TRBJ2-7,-,TGTGCTAGTGCCTCCCGGGTATCCTACGAGCAGTACTTC,CASASRVSYEQYF
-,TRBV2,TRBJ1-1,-,TGTGCCAGCAGTGAGTTCAATTGGGGAGGGGGGAACACTGAAGCTTTCTTT,CASSEFNWGGGNTEAFF
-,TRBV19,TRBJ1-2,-,TGTGCCAGTAGAGGGGCGAAACAGCCGCATGGCTACACCTTC,CASRGAKQPHGYTF
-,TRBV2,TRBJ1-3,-,TGTGCCAGCAGTGAACTCTTCTCTGGAAACACCATATATTTT,CASSELFSGNTIYF
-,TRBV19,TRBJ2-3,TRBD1,TGTGCCAGTAGTAAAACAGGGGTAGATACGCAGTATTTT,CASSKTGVDTQYF
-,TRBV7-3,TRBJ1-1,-,TGTGCCAGCAGCTTAACGACAAACACTGAAGCTTTCTTT,CASSLTTNTEAFF
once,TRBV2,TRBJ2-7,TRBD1,TGTGCCAGCCGGAGGACAGGGAGCTCCTACGAGCAGTACTTC,CASRRTGSSYEQYF
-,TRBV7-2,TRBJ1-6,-,TGTGCCAGCAGCCTCCTGGCGGAGCGGAATTCACCCCTCCACTTT,CASSLLAERNSPLHF
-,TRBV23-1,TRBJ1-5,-,TGCGCCAGCAGATCAAAGGCCTTCCCGGGGCAGCCCCAGCATTTT,CASRSKAFPGQPQHF
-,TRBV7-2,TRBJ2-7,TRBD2,TGTGCCAGCAGCAAGGGACTAGCCCCCTACGAGCAGTACTTC,CASSKGLAPYEQYF
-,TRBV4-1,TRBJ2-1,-,TGCGCCAGCAGCCAAGTTGCAGGGGCTGGTGAGCAGTTCTTC,CASSQVAGAGEQFF
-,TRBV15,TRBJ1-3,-,TGTGCCACCAGCATATCCAGGGCGAACACCATATATTTT,CATSISRANTIYF
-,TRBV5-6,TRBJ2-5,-,TGTGCCAGCAGCTTGGTCGGCGCAGGGGAGACCCAGTACTTC,CASSLVGAGETQYF
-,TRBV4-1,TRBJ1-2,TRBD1,TGCGCCAGCAGCCAGGGACAGGGGGTTGATTATGGCTACACCTTC,CASSQGQGVDYGYTF
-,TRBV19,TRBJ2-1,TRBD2,TGTGCCAGTAGTATTCCTAGCGGGGGGCGGAATGAGCAGTTCTTC,CASSIPSGGRNEQFF
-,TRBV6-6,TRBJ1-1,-,TGTGCCAGCAGTCTCACACGACCTACTCCAGGGACTGAAGCTTTCTTT,CASSLTRPTPGTEAFF
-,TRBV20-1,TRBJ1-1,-,TGCAGTGCTAACCCAGGGCCTGAAGCTTTCTTT,CSANPGPEAFF
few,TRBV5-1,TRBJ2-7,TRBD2,TGCGCCAGCAGCCCGCGGGGGGCCGGCGGAGAGCAGTACTTC,CASSPRGAGGEQYF
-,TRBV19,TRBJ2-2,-,TGTGCCAGTAGAAACGGGGGGCCCAACACCGGGGAGCTGTTTTTT,CASRNGGPNTGELFF
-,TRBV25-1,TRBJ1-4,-,TGTGCCAGCAGTGCCGACTTTAATGAAAAACTGTTTTTT,CASSADFNEKLFF
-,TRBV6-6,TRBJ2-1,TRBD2,TGTGCCAGCAGTGACCTAGCGGAGGACTACAATGAGCAGTTCTTC,CASSDLAEDYNEQFF
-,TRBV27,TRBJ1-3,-,TGTGCCAGCAGTTTATCCCCAAATAACAGGGTGGGAGGAAACACCATATATTTT,CASSLSPNNRVGGNTIYF
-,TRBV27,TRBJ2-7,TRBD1,TGTGCCAGCAGTTTTGGGACAGGGACCTACGAGCAGTACTTC,CASSFGTGTYEQYF